These T cell receptor beta chains were read from a single sample in a study of cytomegalovirus exposure and HLA in healthy donors. Generated by immunoSEQ multiplex PCR, the TCRdb table keeps only in-frame clones and is missing some. Here the sample spans 90,000 to 140,000 clones, approximately 80% being singletons. The material sequenced was PBMCs. The receptors derive from a young man in good health and CMV-seronegative. CDR3s include the opening cysteine and the closing phenylalanine or tryptophan. The order of the fields is V gene, J gene, D gene, CDR3 protein, CDR3 DNA. D genes are given only for firm matches.

v_call: TRBV7-2
j_call: TRBJ2-2
d_call: TRBD1
cdr3_aa: CASSPQGATGELFF
cdr3_nt: TGTGCCAGCAGCCCGCAGGGGGCGACCGGGGAGCTGTTTTTT

v_call: TRBV15
j_call: TRBJ2-2
d_call: .
cdr3_aa: CATSIRGGELFF
cdr3_nt: TGTGCCACCAGCATCCGAGGCGGGGAGCTGTTTTTT

v_call: TRBV5-1
j_call: TRBJ1-1
d_call: TRBD1
cdr3_aa: CASSLAGQGNTEAFF
cdr3_nt: TGCGCCAGCAGCTTGGCGGGACAGGGGAACACTGAAGCTTTCTTT

v_call: TRBV27
j_call: TRBJ1-5
d_call: .
cdr3_aa: CASSSRVYQPQHF
cdr3_nt: TGTGCCAGCAGTTCGCGAGTGTATCAGCCCCAGCATTTT

v_call: TRBV27
j_call: TRBJ2-1
d_call: TRBD2
cdr3_aa: CASSPTSGAGNEQFF
cdr3_nt: TGTGCCAGCAGTCCGACCAGCGGGGCGGGCAATGAGCAGTTCTTC

v_call: TRBV9
j_call: TRBJ2-1
d_call: TRBD2
cdr3_aa: CASSVATLAGGNEQFF
cdr3_nt: TGTGCCAGCAGCGTAGCTACCCTAGCGGGAGGGAATGAGCAGTTCTTC

v_call: TRBV7-2
j_call: TRBJ2-5
d_call: .
cdr3_aa: CASSLGVGVAETQYF
cdr3_nt: TGTGCCAGCAGCTTAGGGGTGGGCGTAGCGGAGACCCAGTACTTC

v_call: TRBV29-1
j_call: TRBJ2-6
d_call: .
cdr3_aa: CSASGSGANVLTF
cdr3_nt: TGCAGCGCCTCAGGGTCTGGGGCCAACGTCCTGACTTTC

v_call: TRBV4-1
j_call: TRBJ1-6
d_call: .
cdr3_aa: CASSQEVAGLDSPLHF
cdr3_nt: TGCGCCAGCAGCCAAGAAGTGGCAGGGCTTGATTCACCCCTCCACTTT

v_call: TRBV10-1
j_call: TRBJ2-7
d_call: TRBD1
cdr3_aa: CASSGGTGAYEQYF
cdr3_nt: TGCGCCAGCAGTGGAGGGACAGGGGCCTACGAGCAGTACTTC

v_call: TRBV13
j_call: TRBJ2-2
d_call: .
cdr3_aa: CASSVNAGGTGELFF
cdr3_nt: TGTGCCAGCAGCGTTAACGCCGGCGGGACCGGGGAGCTGTTTTTT